These 8 T cell receptor beta chains were sequenced from one sample in a study of vaccination effects on CD4 cells after COVID-19. These receptors' antigens are unknown. CD4+ T cell isolation took place after nine to eleven days of culture. Each participant was administered two doses of either the BNT162b2 or the mRNA-1273 vaccine. Assay used: immunoSEQ multiplex PCR; TCRdb lists only in-frame clones, some missing. The table includes about 73,000 clones, over 65% detected once. This specimen was CD4+ T cells from PBMCs cultured without peptide, taken after COVID-19 vaccination. These receptors were collected from a human donor who received a COVID-19 vaccine.

This clone was counted a single time. J is TRBJ2-2 and V is TRBV5-1; D gene unclear. The CDR3 is 14 residues long. Germline V gene sequence: CDR1 SGHRS, CDR2 YFSETQ. Trimming took off 6 bases at V and 2 bases at J, with 11 bases between the two ends. The CDR3 DNA is TGCGCCAGCAACCAGCAGGTCAACACCGGGGAGCTGTTTTTT. Translating gives CASNQQVNTGELFF.

This rearrangement joins TRBV7-2 to TRBJ1-2; 7 bases map to TRBD1. V shed 5 bases, J shed 4 bases, and the junction held 7 bases outside the gene matches. The V gene's germline CDR1 is SGHTA and CDR2 FQGNSA. The CDR3 contains 14 residues. Written as DNA, the CDR3 is TGTGCCAGCAGCACCAGGACAGGAAGCTATGGCTACACCTTC. Protein sequence: CASSTRTGSYGYTF.

V is TRBV30 and J is TRBJ1-3; D is unclear. From germline, CDR1 is GTSNPN and CDR2 SVGIG (reference sequence). V shed 3 bases and J shed 0 bases, with 15 bases lying between them. The CDR3 has 16 residues. This CDR3 reads CAWSRERASSGNTIYF. Written as DNA, the CDR3 is TGTGCCTGGAGCCGAGAGAGGGCGTCCTCTGGAAACACCATATATTTT.

This chain links TRBV3-1 (or the pseudogene TRBV3-2) with TRBJ1-6; a weak D match, TRBD1 (6 bases). Germline loops: CDR1 LGHDT, CDR2 YNNKEL (reference sequence). The CDR3 runs to 16 residues. V lost 1 base and J lost 9, with 16 bases in between. CDR3 amino acids: CASSQVQAIRGSPLHF. The CDR3 coding sequence is TGTGCCAGCAGCCAAGTACAGGCTATCAGGGGTTCACCCCTCCACTTT.

The chain recombines TRBV19 with TRBJ1-6; 8 bases are shared with TRBD1. The CDR3 has 13 residues. Trimming cost V 6 bases and J 11 bases; bases outside gene matches: 6. The germline V gene encodes CDR1 LNHDA and CDR2 SQIVND (reference sequence). The CDR3 DNA follows: TGTGCCAGTAGCCAGACAGGGGTGCCACCCCTCCACTTT. Translation gives CASSQTGVPPLHF. The variable domain in full, with the rest retrieved from reference TRBV19 and TRBJ1-6, is DGGITQSPKYLFRKEGQNVTLSCEQNLNHDAMYWYRQDPGQGLRLIYYSQIVNDFQKGDIAEGYSVSREKKESFPLTVTSAQKNPTAFYLCASSQTGVPPLHFGNGTRLTVT.

V and J are TRBV30 and TRBJ1-1; D is undetermined. V was shortened by 3 bases and J by 0 bases, with 11 bases between the two germline ends. Germline CDR1 reads GTSNPN; CDR2 reads SVGIG (reference sequence). The CDR3 extends over 14 amino acids. The CDR3 reads CAWRINNLNTEAFF. CDR3 DNA sequence: TGTGCCTGGAGGATAAACAATTTGAACACTGAAGCTTTCTTT.

This chain uses TRBV30 with TRBJ1-4, with D possibly matching TRBD1 (6 bases). V was clipped by 0 bases and J by 7 bases, with 9 bases between them. From germline, CDR1 is GTSNPN and CDR2 SVGIG (reference sequence). This CDR3 has 13 residues. CDR3 bases: TGTGCCTGGAGTGTACTAGGGGGTGAAAAACTGTTTTTT. Protein product: CAWSVLGGEKLFF. The variable domain in full, with the rest retrieved from reference TRBV30 and TRBJ1-4, is SQTIHQWPATLVQPVGSPLSLECTVEGTSNPNLYWYRQAAGRGLQLLFYSVGIGQISSEVPQNLSASRPQDRQFILSSKKLLLSDSGFYLCAWSVLGGEKLFFGSGTQLSVL.

This sequence joins TRBV10-2 and TRBJ2-7; 7 bases match TRBD1. Germline CDR1 is WSHSY and CDR2 is SAAADI. This CDR3 contains 13 residues. V dropped 6 bases and J dropped 0; count of bases not matched to a gene: 2. In DNA, the CDR3 is TGCGCCAGCAGGGACAGGAGCTCCTACGAGCAGTACGTC. Encoded protein: CASRDRSSYEQYV.